Each of the 7 T cell receptor beta chains below was sequenced from the same sample in a study of shared clonotypes between healthy human individuals. Assay: immunoSEQ multiplex PCR; the TCRdb copy retains only in-frame clones and omits some. This repertoire shows 2 million to 2.5 million clones, approximately 95% found once; its top ten account for 0.13%. What was sequenced was naive CD4+ T cells sorted from blood. Subset given: CD45RA+ positively selected. The receptor source for this set is a man between 18 and 35 years old in good health.

V usage is TRBV6-5 and J usage is TRBJ1-1; 7 nucleotides match TRBD1. The V gene's germline CDR1 is MNHEY and CDR2 SVGAGI. V dropped 6 bases and J dropped 4; count of bases not matched to a gene: 11. This CDR3 region has 15 residues. CDR3: CASSPGGGVGTEAFF. CDR3 DNA sequence: TGTGCCAGCAGCCCCGGAGGGGGCGTTGGCACTGAAGCTTTCTTT.

This chain connects TRBV11-2 to TRBJ1-1; D remains ambiguous. Germline V gives CDR1 SGHAT, CDR2 FQNNGV. Trimming took off 5 bases at V and 1 base at J, with 8 bases between the two ends. The CDR3 spans 13 residues. The CDR3: CASSAGPNTEAFF. The CDR3 DNA reads as TGTGCCAGCAGCGCAGGTCCGAACACTGAAGCTTTCTTT. Supplemented by reference TRBV11-2 and TRBJ1-1, the full variable domain reads EAGVAQSPRYKIIEKRQSVAFWCNPISGHATLYWYQQILGQGPKLLIQFQNNGVVDDSQLPKDRFSAERLKGVDSTLKIQPAKLEDSAVYLCASSAGPNTEAFFGQGTRLTVV.

The J gene is TRBJ2-2, the V gene TRBV28, with D possibly being TRBD1 or TRBD2 (5 bases each). CDR1 MDHEN and CDR2 SYDVKM come from the germline V gene. The ends were cut back, 9 bases at V and 4 bases at J, with 18 bases in the middle. The CDR3 has 15 amino acids. The CDR3 region is CASTSSGRGTGELFF. DNA of the CDR3: TGTGCCAGTACCTCGTCGGGGCGAGGCACCGGGGAGCTGTTTTTT.

The chain couples TRBV11-1 to TRBJ1-1; D not certain. Deletions cut 5 bases from V and 0 bases from J, with 7 bases between. CDR1 SGHAT and CDR2 FQDESV come from the germline V gene (reference sequence). The CDR3 totals 13 residues. The CDR3 loop is CASSIQMNTEAFF. The CDR3 DNA is TGTGCCAGCAGCATTCAAATGAACACTGAAGCTTTCTTT.

V and J are TRBV6-5 and TRBJ2-5; D uncertain. The DNA end favors TRBJ2-7, so the J call may be wrong. CDR1 is MNHEY and CDR2 is SVGAGI in the germline V gene. This CDR3 is built from 11 residues. Here the CDR3 DNA reads TGTGCCAGCAGTTACTTAGGCGAGCAGTACTTC. It codes for CASSYLGEQYF.

This chain joins TRBV7-2 and TRBJ2-4; D unclear. The V gene's germline CDR1 is SGHTA and CDR2 FQGNSA. With 5 bases removed from V and 15 bases from J, the gap between germline ends came to 23 bases. The CDR3 runs to 14 residues. The CDR3 DNA sequence: TGTGCCAGCAGCCAGTCCGCTGGTGGAAGCACATGGTACTTC. This codes for CASSQSAGGSTWYF.

The chain recombines TRBV7-2 with TRBJ2-5; D remains unclear. CDR1 SGHTA and CDR2 FQGNSA come from the germline V gene. V lost 5 bases and J lost 5, with 9 bases in between. CDR3 size: 12 residues. The CDR3 loop reads CASSRPLETQYF. In nucleotides, the CDR3 is TGTGCCAGCAGCCGCCCATTGGAGACCCAGTACTTC.